The 17 T cell receptor beta chains presented below share a single source sample, sequenced in a study of blood T cell repertoires in COVID-19. Data came from immunoSEQ multiplex PCR; TCRdb stores just in-frame clones and leaves some out. The sample has approximately 150,000 clones; approximately 82% are singletons. Material: peripheral blood. The receptors derive from a man in his sixties with active or convalescent COVID-19.

A note on this clone: At the DNA level, this CDR3 is encoded by other sequences in the same sample as well. The chain joins TRBV7-9 to TRBJ1-3, with D uncertain. This CDR3 contains 15 residues. Deletions cut 5 bases from V and 2 bases from J, with 13 bases between. Germline CDR1 is SEHNR and CDR2 is FQNEAQ (reference sequence). CDR3 DNA sequence: TGTGCCAGCAGCCCCCCTTTTAGAGCTGGAAACACCATATATTTT. It translates to CASSPPFRAGNTIYF.

The table lists this clone with a count of one. This rearrangement joins TRBV6-5 to TRBJ1-6; TRBD1 agrees at 8 bases. The V segment lost 1 base and the J segment 7 bases; nucleotides outside the gene matches: 3. This CDR3 has 15 amino acids. Germline values: CDR1 MNHEY, CDR2 SVGAGI. The DNA of the CDR3 is TGTGCCAGCAGTTACTACCGGACAGGGAATTCACCCCTCCACTTT. Protein product: CASSYYRTGNSPLHF.

This chain's CDR3 is CASSILGLAAKETQYF. In nucleotides, the CDR3 is TGTGCCAGTAGTATATTAGGACTAGCGGCCAAAGAGACCCAGTACTTC. The chain links TRBV19 to TRBJ2-5; 10 positions match TRBD2. The trim removed 2 bases at V and 3 bases at J, leaving 6 bases unmatched. The CDR3 runs 16 residues. Germline V gene sequence: CDR1 LNHDA, CDR2 SQIVND (reference sequence).

The V gene is TRBV7-2, the J gene TRBJ1-1, with a weak D call TRBD1 (5 bases). Germline V gene data show CDR1 as SGHTA and CDR2 as FQGNSA. The CDR3 runs to 14 residues. V lost 4 bases and J lost 0, with 9 bases in between. In nucleotides, the CDR3 is TGTGCCAGCAGCTCACGGACACTGAACACTGAAGCTTTCTTT. Its translation is CASSSRTLNTEAFF.

V is TRBV5-5 and J is TRBJ1-5, with TRBD1 matching 9 bases. Per germline, CDR1 SGHKS and CDR2 YYEKEE (reference sequence). V gave up 5 bases and J gave up 10 bases; unmatched junction bases: 13. This CDR3 spans 15 amino acids. CDR3 in DNA: TGTGCCAGCAGTACCTCACAGGGGGCCCGTTTCCCCCAGCATTTT. It is translated as CASSTSQGARFPQHF. Variable domain in full (rest from reference TRBV5-5 and TRBJ1-5): DAGVTQSPTHLIKTRGQQVTLRCSPISGHKSVSWYQQVLGQGPQFIFQYYEKEERGRGNFPDRFSARQFPNYSSELNVNALLLGDSALYLCASSTSQGARFPQHFGDGTRLSIL.

The rearrangement uses TRBV27 and TRBJ2-7, with a weak D call TRBD2 (5 bases). Germline CDR1 and CDR2: MNHEY and SMNVEV (reference sequence). Trimming removed 0 bases from V and 5 bases from J, with 8 bases in between. The CDR3 extends over 13 amino acids. CDR3 region: CASSLSEVHEQYV. The CDR3, as DNA: TGTGCCAGCAGTTTATCGGAGGTCCACGAGCAGTACGTC.

This clone was seen a few times. The chain is built from TRBV15 and TRBJ2-3; a weak D match, TRBD2 (7 bases). The ends were cut back, 6 bases at V and 2 bases at J, with 15 bases in the middle. This CDR3 region has 15 residues. CDR1 is LNHNV and CDR2 is YYDKDF in the germline V gene (reference sequence). This CDR3 is CATSRGRDNTDTQYF. The DNA of the CDR3 is TGTGCCACCAGTAGGGGGAGGGATAACACAGATACGCAGTATTTT.

The chain uses TRBV14 and TRBJ2-2; TRBD2 is a possible D gene (5 bases). Germline assignment: CDR1 SGHDN and CDR2 FVKESK. V was cut by 5 bases and J by 0 bases, with 10 bases left in between. There are 15 residues in the CDR3. The CDR3 DNA follows: TGTGCCAGCAGCGACCCCGGGACGAACACCGGGGAGCTGTTTTTT. Its translation: CASSDPGTNTGELFF.

V gene TRBV6-2 or TRBV6-3 combines with J gene TRBJ2-2, with D perhaps matching TRBD1 (6 bases). The length of the CDR3 is 13 residues. V lost 5 bases and J 6 bases, leaving 10 bases between the germline ends. From germline, CDR1 is MNHEY and CDR2 SVGEGT. CDR3 residues: CASSQQGAGELFF. CDR3 sequence (DNA): TGTGCCAGCAGTCAACAGGGCGCCGGGGAGCTGTTTTTT.

The chain employs TRBV5-4 and TRBJ1-2, with TRBD1 identical over 8 bases. This CDR3 has 15 residues. Germline loops: CDR1 SGHNT, CDR2 YYREEE (reference sequence). Trimming at V came to 3 bases and at J to 4 bases, leaving 8 bases not matched to a gene. The chain's CDR3 is CASSSGQGGSYGYTF. In nucleotides, the CDR3 is TGTGCCAGCAGCTCCGGACAGGGTGGAAGCTATGGCTACACCTTC. Based on the CDR3 plus reference TRBV5-4 and TRBJ1-2, the full variable domain is ETGVTQSPTHLIKTRGQQVTLRCSSQSGHNTVSWYQQALGQGPQFIFQYYREEENGRGNFPPRFSGLQFPNYSSELNVNALELDDSALYLCASSSGQGGSYGYTFGSGTRLTVV.

This chain uses TRBV9 with TRBJ1-2; TRBD1 matches 7 bases. Germline V gives CDR1 SGDLS, CDR2 YYNGEE. CDR3 length: 16 residues. The trim removed 0 bases at V and 6 bases at J, leaving 11 bases unmatched. The DNA for the CDR3 is TGTGCCAGCAGCGTAGACGGTCCAGGGGGGAATCATGGCTACACCTTC. It specifies CASSVDGPGGNHGYTF.

The rearrangement uses TRBV5-6 and TRBJ1-1; D is perhaps TRBD1 (5 bases). Germline-derived CDR1 and CDR2 are SGHDT and YYEEEE. The CDR3 spans 14 residues. Trimming removed 4 bases at V and 4 bases at J, with 14 bases between. The CDR3 nucleotides read TGTGCCAGCAGCGTACAGGTAATTGGCACTGAAGCTTTCTTT. Translated: CASSVQVIGTEAFF.

This clone was picked up one time. At one end, the junction sequence differs from germline, possibly due to a read error. V is TRBV27 and J is TRBJ1-2; D is perhaps TRBD1 (5 bases). Per germline, CDR1 MNHEY and CDR2 SMNVEV (reference sequence). CDR3 length: 14 amino acids. The CDR3 protein is CASSLQGRGFPPSF. The CDR3 region has the DNA TGTGCCAGCAGTTTACAGGGTAGAGGATTCCCACCATCCTTC.

The chain combines TRBV4-1 with TRBJ2-1, with D perhaps TRBD1 (6 bases). The length of the CDR3 is 14 residues. CDR1 and CDR2 (germline): MGHRA, YSYEKL. V was trimmed by 6 bases and J by 2 bases, leaving 11 bases between them. The chain's CDR3 is CASRRDTTYNEQFF. In DNA form, the CDR3 reads TGCGCCAGCAGAAGGGACACAACCTACAATGAGCAGTTCTTC.

The chain links TRBV6-5 to TRBJ1-5, with TRBD1 matching over 10 bases. Trimming at V came to 2 bases and at J to 8 bases, leaving 3 bases not matched to a gene. This CDR3 spans 14 amino acids. Germline V gene sequence: CDR1 MNHEY, CDR2 SVGAGI. The CDR3 region is CASSYGQGVEPQHF. In DNA form, the CDR3 reads TGTGCCAGCAGTTACGGACAGGGGGTTGAGCCCCAGCATTTT.

V gene TRBV12-3 or TRBV12-4 combines with J gene TRBJ1-2; D remains unclear. The V and J ends lost 7 bases and 5 bases respectively, with 14 bases between them. The CDR3 is 13 residues long. CDR3 sequence: CASTPGMQYGYTF. CDR3 in DNA: TGTGCCAGCACCCCGGGGATGCAGTATGGCTACACCTTC.

J is TRBJ2-5 and V is TRBV7-2; D may be TRBD1 (6 bases). Germline assignment: CDR1 SGHTA and CDR2 FQGNSA. Between the trimmed V and J ends, which lost 1 base and 5 bases, there was a span of 8 bases. This CDR3 is 13 amino acids long. The DNA of the CDR3 is TGTGCCAGCAGCTTAGATAGGGGGGAGACCCAGTACTTC. Its translation: CASSLDRGETQYF.